These 19 T cell receptor beta chains originate from one sample sequenced in a study of CD8+CD57+ T cells in acquired aplastic anemia. TCR beta VDJ and CDR3 profiling used genomic DNA as template. TCRdb recomputed calls from the reads with MiXCR, one row per CDR3 protein. The profile shows 150,000 to 200,000 distinct CDR3 sequences, 48% of them singletons. Patients included in sequencing had previously demonstrated CD8+CD57+ cell expansion by flow cytometry. Specimen: sorted CD4+, CD8+, or CD8+CD57+ T cells (not recorded which) from PBMCs. All receptors derive from a human donor with aplastic anemia.

This clonotype was seen repeatedly, ten times or more. This sequence joins TRBV5-1 and TRBJ1-2; D is uncertain. Germline V lookup: CDR1 SGHRS, CDR2 YFSETQ. The CDR3 has 12 residues. Trimming took off 4 bases at V and 2 bases at J, with 6 bases between the two ends. The CDR3 DNA reads as TGCGCCAGCAGCAGTTCAAACTATGGCTACACCTTC. Amino acid sequence: CASSSSNYGYTF.

The chain links TRBV7-9 to TRBJ1-2; 7 bases align to TRBD1. This CDR3 contains 13 residues. From germline, CDR1 is SEHNR and CDR2 FQNEAQ (reference sequence). J lost 2 bases, V lost 7 bases, and 4 bases had no gene match. CDR3 amino acids: CASNLGGNYGYTF. CDR3 nucleotides: TGTGCCAGCAATTTAGGGGGCAACTATGGCTACACCTTC.

As for this clonotype: A read error may be the cause here, since a much bigger clone is one base away. The genes are TRBV6-5 and TRBJ1-1, with a possible D match to TRBD1 (6 bases). The CDR3 has 15 residues. Germline V gene sequence: CDR1 MNHEY, CDR2 SVGAGI. The CDR3 here is CASSFLTKGVTEASF. The CDR3 DNA reads as TGTGCCAGCAGTTTCCTGACTAAGGGGGTCACTGAAGCTTCCTTT.

This clonotype was counted ten times or more. The V and J genes are TRBV9 and TRBJ2-3; tentatively, D is TRBD2 (7 bases). The CDR3 totals 16 residues. The V gene lost 0 bases and the J gene lost 0 bases, with 11 bases spanning the gap. Germline V gene lookup returns CDR1 SGDLS and CDR2 YYNGEE. In nucleotides, the CDR3 is TGTGCCAGCAGCGTAGGGGCGGGGGCCAGCACAGATACGCAGTATTTT. It yields the protein CASSVGAGASTDTQYF.

In this sample, this clonotype turned up once. In this CDR3 the conserved last residue, phenylalanine or tryptophan, is missing, so a read error is likely. J is TRBJ1-2 and V is TRBV30, with a weak D call TRBD1 (5 bases). The CDR3 runs 13 residues. Looked up from germline, CDR1 is GTSNPN and CDR2 is SVGIG (reference sequence). V was cut by 0 bases and J by 8 bases, with 13 bases left in between. Here the CDR3 DNA reads TGTGCCTGGAGTGTGACCCCGAGGGGAGGCTACACCCTC. Its protein product is CAWSVTPRGGYTL.

This clonotype was counted once. The V gene is TRBV11-3, the J gene TRBJ1-6; D remains unclear. Germline assignment: CDR1 SGHNT and CDR2 YENEEA. Trimming removed 3 bases at V and 6 bases at J, with 6 bases between. The CDR3 spans 13 residues. The CDR3 protein is CASSLRINSPLHF. The CDR3 DNA reads as TGTGCCAGCAGCTTGAGGATTAATTCACCCCTCCACTTT.

This clonotype has ten or more counts. The chain joins TRBV10-3 to TRBJ2-2; 9 nucleotides match TRBD1. The ends lost 6 bases at V and 6 bases at J; junction bases unmatched: 8. Per the germline V gene, CDR1 is ENHRY and CDR2 is SYGVKD. The CDR3 has 15 amino acids. CDR3 bases: TGTGCCATCAGCTCACAGGGGGCTTTGGCCGGGGAGCTGTTTTTT. Translating gives CAISSQGALAGELFF.

The chain has TRBV20-1 and TRBJ2-7; D is unclear. V was shortened by 1 base and J by 3 bases, with 13 bases between the two germline ends. The CDR3 covers 14 residues. Germline CDR1 and CDR2: DFQATT and SNEGSKA (reference sequence). CDR3 protein: CSARGGEFNYEQYF. The CDR3 coding sequence is TGCAGTGCTAGAGGTGGGGAATTCAACTACGAGCAGTACTTC.

The chain recombines TRBV3-1 with TRBJ1-1; D remains unclear. The germline CDR1 and CDR2 sequences are LGHDT and YNNKEL (reference sequence). This CDR3 has 14 amino acids. Trimming cost V 0 bases and J 1 base, with 6 bases left between them. CDR3 region: CASSQELGNTEAFF. Here the CDR3 DNA reads TGTGCCAGCAGCCAAGAATTAGGGAACACTGAAGCTTTCTTT.

This sequence joins TRBV7-3 and TRBJ2-2; 7 positions match TRBD2. This CDR3 is 15 amino acids long. Germline V gene sequence: CDR1 SGHTA, CDR2 FQGTGA. The J segment lost 5 bases and the V segment lost 4 bases, leaving 7 bases of the junction unmatched. The CDR3 nucleotides are TGTGCCAGCAGCTCAGACGGACTAGAGACCGGGGAGCTGTTTTTT. It yields the protein CASSSDGLETGELFF.

This clonotype came up a few times. The chain carries TRBV2 and TRBJ1-6; TRBD1 might be the D (6 bases). Trimming pared 6 bases from V and 5 bases from J, leaving 11 bases between. Germline loops: CDR1 SNHLY, CDR2 FYNNEI. The length of the CDR3 is 14 residues. The CDR3 sequence is CASRGRGNNSPLHF. Here the CDR3 DNA reads TGTGCCAGCAGAGGGAGGGGGAATAATTCACCCCTCCACTTT.

V usage is TRBV2 and J usage is TRBJ1-2; D gene unclear. Germline CDR1 SNHLY, CDR2 FYNNEI. The CDR3 totals 14 residues. Trimming stripped 4 bases from V and 4 bases from J, with 13 bases between. CDR3: CASSVYNRGYGYTF. DNA for the CDR3: TGTGCCAGCAGTGTTTACAACCGGGGCTATGGCTACACCTTC.

This clonotype was recorded a few times. The V gene is TRBV10-3, the J gene TRBJ2-7; D call uncertain. The CDR3 is 14 residues long. V dropped 0 bases and J dropped 1 base, with 7 bases sitting between them. CDR1 ENHRY and CDR2 SYGVKD come from the germline V gene. The CDR3 is CAISESSQSYEQYV. The CDR3 DNA is TGTGCCATCAGTGAGTCGAGTCAGTCCTACGAGCAGTACGTC.

This clonotype was counted many times. This chain uses TRBV4-3 with TRBJ2-1; no reliable D call. CDR1 and CDR2 from the germline V gene are LGHNA and YSLEER. This CDR3 spans 12 amino acids. V shed 1 base and J shed 7 bases, with 5 bases lying between them. The CDR3 nucleotides are TGCGCCAGCAGCCAAGGCGGTAATGAGCAGTTCTTC. This sequence encodes CASSQGGNEQFF.

This clonotype is judged medium-sized. Here the CDR3 DNA reads TGCAGCGTTGCCAGGGACGGTGAAAAACTGTTTTTT. Its protein product is CSVARDGEKLFF. The chain employs TRBV29-1 and TRBJ1-4; maybe TRBD1 (5 bases). V shed 4 bases and J shed 7 bases, with 10 bases lying between them. The CDR3 runs to 12 residues. The germline V gene encodes CDR1 SQVTM and CDR2 ANQGSEA.

The table lists this clonotype with many counts. V and J are TRBV19 and TRBJ1-1; TRBD1 matches 9 bases. This CDR3 contains 11 residues. Germline V CDR1 and CDR2: LNHDA, SQIVND (reference sequence). The V and J ends lost 6 bases and 10 bases, in that order; junction bases with no gene match: 3. CDR3 loop: CASRQGAGAFF. CDR3 in DNA: TGTGCCAGTAGACAGGGGGCGGGAGCTTTCTTT.

About this clonotype: One end of the junction varies from germline; a read error may be responsible. The V and J genes are TRBV6-5 and TRBJ1-6; 9 positions match TRBD1. The CDR3 consists of 15 residues. The germline CDR1 and CDR2 sequences are MNHEY and SVGAGI. CDR3 amino acids: CASRSSQGANSPLHF. The CDR3 coding sequence is TGTGCCAGCAGATCCTCACAGGGGGCGAATTCACCTCTCCACTTT.

This chain links TRBV2 with TRBJ2-7, with D perhaps TRBD2 (5 bases). The CDR3 is 12 residues long. Trimming took off 6 bases at V and 1 base at J, with 7 bases between the two ends. CDR1 is SNHLY and CDR2 is FYNNEI in the germline V gene. CDR3 in DNA: TGTGCCAGCAGGGACTGTTCCTACGAGCAGTACTTC. As protein: CASRDCSYEQYF. Drawing the rest from reference TRBV2 and TRBJ2-7, the complete variable domain is EPEVTQTPSHQVTQMGQEVILRCVPISNHLYFYWYRQILGQKVEFLVSFYNNEISEKSEIFDDQFSVERPDGSNFTLKIRSTKLEDSAMYFCASRDCSYEQYFGPGTRLTVT.

This clonotype appeared many times. The chain employs TRBV3-1 and TRBJ1-2; TRBD1 is a possible D gene (5 bases). CDR1 is LGHDT, CDR2 YNNKEL, per germline (reference sequence). The CDR3 totals 15 residues. V gave up 1 base and J gave up 8 bases, with 17 bases separating them. The DNA for the CDR3 is TGTGCCAGCAGCCAAGCCACGGGCCAGGGTGGCGGCTACACCTTC. The encoded protein is CASSQATGQGGGYTF.